This TCR beta chain was recovered during a study of cytomegalovirus exposure and HLA in healthy donors. Study in general: Approximately 190 million T cells yielded more than 95 million unique TCR beta sequences, as an earlier analysis found. Whole-study findings and limits: Later analysis associated a missense DCLRE1C variant with TCR beta V- and J-gene trimming.

Healthy bone marrow donors made up the cohort. The CDR3 sequence is 16 residues long. Deletions cut 0 bases from V and 5 bases from J, with 16 bases between. CDR1 is GTSNPN, CDR2 SVGIG, per germline (reference sequence). Primers: 60 Vbeta forward and 13 Jbeta reverse. The data were produced by immunoSEQ multiplex PCR, yet TCRdb's version contains in-frame clones alone and is incomplete. This sample has about 120,000 clones, with 65% to 80% found just once. For this clone: Antigen unknown.

V gene TRBV30 combines with J gene TRBJ2-2, with D tentatively TRBD2 (5 bases). The specimen sequenced was PBMCs. The receptor comes from a man aged 18 to 29 in good health and CMV-seropositive. CDR3 region: CAWSVEGASGTGELFF. DNA of the CDR3: TGTGCCTGGAGTGTAGAGGGAGCCTCCGGGACCGGGGAGCTGTTTTTT.